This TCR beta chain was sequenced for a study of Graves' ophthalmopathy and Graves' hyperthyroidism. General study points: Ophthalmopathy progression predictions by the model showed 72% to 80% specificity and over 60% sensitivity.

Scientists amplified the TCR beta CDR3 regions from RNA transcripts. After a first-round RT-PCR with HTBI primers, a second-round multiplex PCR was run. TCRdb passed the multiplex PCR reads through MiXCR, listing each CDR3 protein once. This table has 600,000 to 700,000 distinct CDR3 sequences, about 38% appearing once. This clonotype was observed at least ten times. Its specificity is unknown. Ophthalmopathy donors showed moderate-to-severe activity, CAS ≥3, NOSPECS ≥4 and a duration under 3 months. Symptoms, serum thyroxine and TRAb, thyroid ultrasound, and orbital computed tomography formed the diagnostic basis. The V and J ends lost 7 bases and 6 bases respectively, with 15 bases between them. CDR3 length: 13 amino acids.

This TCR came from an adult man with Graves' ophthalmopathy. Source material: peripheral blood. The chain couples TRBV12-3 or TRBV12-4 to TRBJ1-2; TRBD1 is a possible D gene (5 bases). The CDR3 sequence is CASTSGQGHGYTF. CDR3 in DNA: TGTGCCAGCACCTCGGGGCAGGGCCATGGCTACACCTTC.